The 10 T cell receptor beta chains below were found in one sample sequenced in a study of spatial heterogeneity in lung cancer. Using its own MiXCR run on the 5' RACE reads, TCRdb lists one record per CDR3 protein. Here the sample spans some 83,000 distinct CDR3 sequences, 7% to 9% being singletons. Time point defined: sample taken at primary tumor resection. Specimen: PBMCs, collected at surgery. The receptors were gathered from a male donor with early-stage non-small cell lung cancer.

This chain connects TRBV23-1 to TRBJ2-5; 10 bases match TRBD1. TRBV23-1 is labeled an ORF, and its function is uncertain. This CDR3 comprises 16 residues. V was clipped by 2 bases and J by 2 bases; unmatched bases: 5. The CDR3 protein is CASSQLDRGRQETQYF. The CDR3 DNA reads TGCGCCAGCAGTCAACTAGACAGGGGGCGGCAAGAGACCCAGTACTTC.

There are many counts of this clonotype. The gene calls are TRBV7-2 and TRBJ2-2; 9 positions agree with TRBD1. The CDR3 sequence is 16 residues long. The germline CDR1 and CDR2 sequences are SGHTA and FQGNSA. With V trimmed by 2 bases and J by 4 bases, 5 bases remained unmatched. The CDR3 spells CASSLNRGQVTGELFF. CDR3 coding DNA: TGTGCCAGCAGCTTAAACAGGGGGCAGGTCACCGGGGAGCTGTTTTTT. The full variable domain, with the rest looked up from reference TRBV7-2 and TRBJ2-2, is GAGVSQSPSNKVTEKGKDVELRCDPISGHTALYWYRQSLGQGLEFLIYFQGNSAPDKSGLPSDRFSAERTGGSVSTLTIQRTQQEDSAVYLCASSLNRGQVTGELFFGEGSRLTVL.

This clonotype showed up many times. The chain combines TRBV5-1 with TRBJ2-2, with D perhaps matching TRBD2 (6 bases). CDR1 and CDR2 (germline): SGHRS, YFSETQ. The CDR3 sequence is 15 residues long. Trimming removed 2 bases from V and 0 bases from J, with 8 bases in between. CDR3 in DNA: TGCGCCAGCAGCTTCGGAGGGCCGAACACCGGGGAGCTGTTTTTT. Protein product: CASSFGGPNTGELFF.

This clonotype occurred many times. The chain recombines TRBV5-1 with TRBJ1-4, with D unresolved. In germline, CDR1 is SGHRS, CDR2 YFSETQ. Trimming pared 0 bases from V and 3 bases from J, leaving 9 bases between. The CDR3 sequence is 15 residues long. The CDR3 DNA reads TGCGCCAGCAGCTTGGAGGCAGATTCTAATGAAAAACTGTTTTTT. It is translated as CASSLEADSNEKLFF.

At least ten counts were recorded for this clonotype. This chain joins TRBV2 and TRBJ1-2; no clear D. This CDR3 comprises 13 residues. Germline lookup yields CDR1 SNHLY and CDR2 FYNNEI. Deletions cut 1 base from V and 2 bases from J, with 5 bases between. CDR3: CASSEDNNYGYTF. For the CDR3, the DNA is TGTGCCAGCAGTGAAGACAACAACTATGGCTACACCTTC.

The rearrangement joins TRBV5-5 to TRBJ2-3; 11 positions match TRBD2. This CDR3 region has 15 residues. Germline trimming cut 0 bases from V and 6 bases from J; bases unmatched to any gene: 3. Germline V gene lookup returns CDR1 SGHKS and CDR2 YYEKEE (reference sequence). The CDR3 region has the DNA TGTGCCAGCAGCTTGGTTCTAGCGGGGGGCGATACGCAGTATTTT. Translating gives CASSLVLAGGDTQYF.

As concerns this clonotype: A much larger clone sits a single nucleotide away, making a read error possible. J is TRBJ2-5 and V is TRBV28; a possible D gene is TRBD1 (6 bases). Germline values: CDR1 MDHEN, CDR2 SYDVKM. The CDR3 totals 15 residues. V was trimmed by 2 bases and J by 0 bases, leaving 10 bases between them. The CDR3 DNA follows: TGTGCCAGCAGTTTACCAGGGGAAAACCAAGAGACCCAGTACTTC. Encoded protein: CASSLPGENQETQYF.

The V gene is TRBV12-3 or TRBV12-4, the J gene TRBJ2-7; no clear D gene. Trimming stripped 5 bases from V and 5 bases from J, with 10 bases between. The CDR3 length is 12 residues. The CDR3 region has the DNA TGTGCCAGCAGTAGATGCAGAAACGAGCAGTACTTC. It yields the protein CASSRCRNEQYF.

In this sample, this clonotype turned up many times. This chain uses TRBV2 with TRBJ2-5, with D unclear. The CDR3 runs to 10 residues. CDR1 SNHLY and CDR2 FYNNEI come from the germline V gene. Trimming shortened V by 10 bases and J by 2 bases, and 5 bases separated the two germline ends. CDR3 bases: TGTGCCAAGGAACAAGAGACCCAGTACTTC. It specifies CAKEQETQYF.

This clonotype was found many times. The chain has TRBV7-8 and TRBJ2-2; 9 nucleotides line up with TRBD2. Germline V gene data show CDR1 as SGHVS and CDR2 as FQNEAQ. The CDR3 consists of 16 residues. With V trimmed by 2 bases and J by 1 base, 2 bases remained unmatched. CDR3 loop: CASSLSTSGNTGELFF. The CDR3 bases are TGTGCCAGCAGCTTATCGACTAGCGGGAACACCGGGGAGCTGTTTTTT.